These 15 T cell receptor beta chains were sequenced from one sample in a study of spatial heterogeneity in lung cancer. MiXCR was run by TCRdb on the 5' RACE reads, yielding one entry per CDR3 protein. The table lists about 20,000 distinct CDR3 sequences, more than 8% of them singletons, with 36% in the top ten. The time point denotes: blood at routine non-recurrence follow-up after resection. The input for sequencing was PBMCs, taken at follow-up. The receptor set was obtained from a female donor with early-stage non-small cell lung cancer.

Ten or more counts support this clonotype. The chain employs TRBV29-1 and TRBJ2-7; D is tentatively TRBD1 or TRBD2 (6 bases each). Germline V gives CDR1 SQVTM, CDR2 ANQGSEA. Trimming cost V 6 bases and J 3 bases, with 24 bases left between them. This CDR3 contains 16 residues. Written as DNA, the CDR3 is TGCAGCGTATCGCCGGGGGCGGACGCAAGGAACTACGAGCAGTACTTC. It specifies CSVSPGADARNYEQYF.

This clonotype was observed many times. The V and J genes are TRBV20-1 and TRBJ1-5; a possible D gene is TRBD1 (6 bases). This CDR3 spans 16 amino acids. Germline loops: CDR1 DFQATT, CDR2 SNEGSKA (reference sequence). The V gene lost 0 bases and the J gene lost 0 bases, with 12 bases spanning the gap. CDR3: CSARDGGSFSNQPQHF. The CDR3 DNA sequence: TGCAGTGCTAGAGATGGGGGCAGCTTTAGCAATCAGCCCCAGCATTTT.

This clonotype has at least ten counts. The rearrangement joins TRBV20-1 to TRBJ1-1, with no clear D. Germline-derived CDR1 and CDR2 are DFQATT and SNEGSKA (reference sequence). Trimming removed 3 bases from V and 4 bases from J, with 12 bases in between. This CDR3 is built from 13 residues. This chain's CDR3 is CSARDLSGTEAFF. CDR3 DNA sequence: TGCAGTGCTAGGGACTTAAGCGGCACTGAAGCTTTCTTT.

There are many counts of this clonotype. This chain connects TRBV4-2 to TRBJ1-5; D remains ambiguous. Trimming took off 0 bases at V and 4 bases at J, with 4 bases between the two ends. Germline V gene data show CDR1 as LGHNA and CDR2 as YNFKEQ. The CDR3 has 13 amino acids. CDR3 sequence (DNA): TGTGCCAGCAGCCAAGATCAGAATCAGCCCCAGCATTTT. It codes for CASSQDQNQPQHF.

This clonotype showed up many times. V is TRBV18 and J is TRBJ2-3; no definite D call. This CDR3 is 13 amino acids long. Trimming removed 3 bases at V and 4 bases at J, with 8 bases between. CDR1 and CDR2 from the germline V gene are KGHSH and LQKENI. The CDR3 loop reads CASSPPMPDTQYF. CDR3 in DNA: TGTGCCAGCTCACCCCCCATGCCAGATACGCAGTATTTT.

Many counts were recorded for this clonotype. The chain combines TRBV7-2 with TRBJ1-5; no clear D gene. Between the trimmed V and J ends, which lost 5 bases and 3 bases, there was a span of 11 bases. CDR1 SGHTA and CDR2 FQGNSA come from the germline V gene. CDR3 length: 14 amino acids. The CDR3 nucleotides are TGTGCCAGCAGCACTCCCGGGAACAATCAGCCCCAGCATTTT. It codes for CASSTPGNNQPQHF.

This clonotype was seen many times. V usage is TRBV7-2 and J usage is TRBJ2-3; 8 bases line up with TRBD2. CDR1 and CDR2 from the germline V gene are SGHTA and FQGNSA. V dropped 5 bases and J dropped 11; count of bases not matched to a gene: 12. This CDR3 spans 14 amino acids. The chain's CDR3 is CASSRDGLAGEQYF. For the CDR3, the DNA is TGTGCCAGCAGCCGCGACGGACTAGCCGGGGAGCAGTATTTT.

This clonotype was seen a few times. This sequence joins TRBV6-5 and TRBJ2-7; TRBD1 matches at 9 bases. After removal of 6 bases from V and 5 bases from J, the junction contained 11 bases not matched to a gene. CDR1 MNHEY and CDR2 SVGAGI come from the germline V gene. This CDR3 has 15 residues. CDR3 loop: CASSATGTGWNEQYF. The CDR3 nucleotides read TGTGCCAGCAGCGCCACCGGGACAGGGTGGAACGAGCAGTACTTC.

This clonotype occurred many times. This chain uses TRBV24-1 with TRBJ1-2; 9 nucleotides agree with TRBD1. J gave up 8 bases and V 9 bases, and 6 bases lay outside the gene matches. The germline CDR1 and CDR2 sequences are KGHDR and SFDVKD. The CDR3 length is 12 residues. The CDR3 protein is CATSTGGYGYTF. The CDR3 DNA is TGTGCCACCTCCACAGGGGGCTACGGCTACACCTTC.

This clonotype was observed many times. The rearrangement links TRBV20-1 to TRBJ1-5; D unresolved. The CDR3 length is 15 residues. Trimming pared 0 bases from V and 3 bases from J, leaving 12 bases between. Germline assignment: CDR1 DFQATT and CDR2 SNEGSKA (reference sequence). CDR3 DNA: TGCAGTGCTAGAGATCCCAACAGCTACAATCAGCCCCAGCATTTT. Its protein is CSARDPNSYNQPQHF.

This clonotype was seen ten or more times. The rearrangement links TRBV11-2 to TRBJ2-7, with 9 bases lining up with TRBD2. The CDR3 extends over 15 amino acids. The germline V gene has CDR1 SGHAT and CDR2 FQNNGV. The V gene end was trimmed by 1 base and the J gene end by 7 bases; junction bases not matched to a gene: 8. CDR3: CASSLVGTSHLEQYF. CDR3 in DNA: TGTGCCAGCAGCTTAGTGGGGACTAGCCATCTAGAGCAGTACTTC. The full variable domain, with the rest looked up from reference TRBV11-2 and TRBJ2-7, is EAGVAQSPRYKIIEKRQSVAFWCNPISGHATLYWYQQILGQGPKLLIQFQNNGVVDDSQLPKDRFSAERLKGVDSTLKIQPAKLEDSAVYLCASSLVGTSHLEQYFGPGTRLTVT.

Ten or more counts support this clonotype. The rearrangement joins TRBV2 to TRBJ1-2; no firm D call. Trimming removed 6 bases at V and 5 bases at J, with 16 bases between. CDR1 is SNHLY, CDR2 FYNNEI, per germline. This CDR3 region has 14 residues. The CDR3 loop is CASRGGPATYGYTF. The DNA for the CDR3 is TGTGCCAGCAGGGGTGGGCCGGCGACTTATGGCTACACCTTC.

By proportion, this clonotype is medium-sized. V gene TRBV12-3 or TRBV12-4 combines with J gene TRBJ2-2; D might be TRBD1 (5 bases). The germline V and J ends were trimmed by 6 bases and 1 base, with 15 bases remaining between them. This CDR3 contains 16 residues. The DNA of the CDR3 is TGTGCCAGCAGGGGTGACAGTTTCAAGAACACCGGGGAGCTGTTTTTT. Translation: CASRGDSFKNTGELFF.

The table lists this clonotype with a few counts. CDR3 bases: TGTGCCAGCAGCTTGACAGGGGGCTGGAGCACTGAAGCTTTCTTT. This encodes CASSLTGGWSTEAFF. The V and J genes are TRBV6-5 and TRBJ1-1; 10 nucleotides line up with TRBD1. The CDR3 spans 15 residues. The germline gives CDR1 MNHEY, CDR2 SVGAGI. The V and J ends lost 6 bases and 4 bases, in that order; junction bases with no gene match: 8.

This clonotype has only a few counts. The chain couples TRBV9 to TRBJ2-7; 7 bases agree with TRBD1. The V segment lost 3 bases and the J segment 3 bases; nucleotides outside the gene matches: 6. The CDR3 totals 14 residues. Germline CDR1 SGDLS, CDR2 YYNGEE. CDR3 residues: CASSGDREGYEQYF. The CDR3 DNA follows: TGTGCCAGCAGCGGCGACAGGGAAGGCTACGAGCAGTACTTC.